This T cell receptor (beta chain) emerged from a study of shared clonotypes between healthy human individuals. Study observations and caveats: In four donors, around 5% of naive CD4 clonotypes appeared in common. Clonotype sharing among donors likely depends on sequencing depth.

The genomic DNA of each subset was split evenly across several immunoSEQ plates. The data were produced by immunoSEQ multiplex PCR, yet TCRdb's version contains in-frame clones alone and is incomplete. The sample lists about 1 million clones, around 76% occurring once. Germline CDR1 SGHDT, CDR2 YYEEEE. The length of the CDR3 is 15 residues. V gave up 5 bases and J gave up 1 base, with 15 bases separating them. In regard to this clone: The antigen is undetermined. A much larger clone lies a single base off, so this may be a read error.

The receptor was derived from a man in his late teens or twenties in good health. The chain is built from TRBV5-6 and TRBJ2-5, with D unclear. Sequenced input: memory CD4+ T cells sorted from blood. Subset indicated: CD45RA-negative fraction. CDR3 in DNA: TGTGCCAGCAGACGCGTGGAAAACACCCAAGAGACCCAGTACTTC. Translated: CASRRVENTQETQYF.